This T cell receptor (beta chain) was found in a study of T-cell memory formation after mild COVID-19 (dated by TCRdb to 2020 to 2022). A note on the overall study: Most TCR sequence clusters were specific to one of the two donors. T-cell clones expanding and contracting after mild COVID-19 in a couple of donors were tracked by longitudinal TCRalpha and TCRbeta repertoire sequencing. Two young, previously healthy adult volunteers, one female and one male, were included in the cohort. Summary of the overall study and its limitations: Contracting CD4+ clones appeared mostly in the CM and EM memory subsets, whereas CD8+ clones were enriched in EMRA. Some responding clones were found in pre-infection memory, which suggests that pre-existing cross-reactive memory T cells took part in the SARS-CoV-2 response. The second-wave clones that peaked on day 37 were not confirmed to be SARS-CoV-2 specific. Clones that contracted from day 15 to 85 showed balanced CD4/CD8 phenotypes, whereas a second wave of clones that expanded from day 15 to 37 leaned towards CD4+. Only a couple of mild cases were covered by the study, and larger cohorts that include severe cases with pre-infection samples were considered necessary.

Sequenced using an Illumina NovaSeq 6000. Using 5'RACE with constant-segment primers, TCRalpha and TCRbeta cDNA libraries were constructed, with sample barcodes and unique molecular identifiers added in the process. RNA was extracted from every sample with Trizol reagent. Library amplification was performed in two PCR steps, and a second sample barcode and Illumina TruSeq adapters were introduced in the second step. Libraries were sequenced on an Illumina NovaSeq with 2 x 150 bp paired-end reads. In the authors' own workflow: With migec v1.2.7, reads were demultiplexed and then collapsed into UMI-guided consensus sequences. With mixcr v2.1.11, UMI consensuses were aligned to TRA and TRB V and J templates and assembled into clonotypes. Clonotypes were classified as expanded or contracted when called significant by both edgeR and NoisET, with noise models trained on biological replicates. For edgeR calls, a false discovery rate-adjusted p below 0.01 and a log2 fold-change threshold of 1 were applied. As an exploratory analysis of dynamics, max-normalized trajectories of the 1000 most abundant clonotypes were examined by PCA with hierarchical clustering. The CD4 or CD8 phenotype of responding clones was assigned using the separately sequenced CD4+ and CD8+ repertoires. Clones were called with MiXCR by TCRdb after fastp trimmed the public reads at Q25, and only in-frame beta chains were retained. Every distinct CDR3 protein forms one entry, paired with its most common genes and DNA. The V and J calls and clone size are TCRdb's, not the authors'. A total of about 560,000 distinct CDR3 sequences appear in this sample, about 18% of them only once. Roughly 8% of the sample lies in the top ten.

This clonotype was seen only a few times. It lacks a known antigen. No base quality values were provided; no much bigger clone lies one nucleotide off. Ficoll-Paque density gradient centrifugation was used to isolate PBMCs. Trimmed from V: 0 bases; trimmed from J: 10 bases; junction bases lacking a gene match: 7. From a lookup of the germline V gene, CDR1 and CDR2 are SGDLS and YYNGEE. Spanning cysteine to phenylalanine, the CDR3 consists of 15 amino acids. Left in the record is the CDR3 DNA by itself, 45 bases read in frame from the first base. This receptor chain uses TRBV9 and TRBJ2-1; TRBD2 aligns with 10 central bases. The sample was PBMCs or a T cell subset sorted from them (not recorded which). The TCR comes from an adult woman who had mild COVID-19 (a few samples of this study predate the infection). The sample titles of this study are shuffled in the database, so cell type and time point are left out; the donor was told from shared clones. CDR3 protein: CASSVETSGPREQFF. The DNA sequence follows: TGTGCCAGCAGCGTAGAGACTAGCGGGCCACGGGAGCAGTTCTTC.